Each of the 27 T cell receptor beta chains below was sequenced from the same sample in a study of T-cell memory formation after mild COVID-19. TCRdb itself ran the 5' RACE reads through MiXCR, one entry per CDR3 protein. The data hold 500,000 to 550,000 distinct CDR3 sequences, with around 21% observed a single time. The sequencing sample was made of PBMCs or a T cell subset sorted from them (not recorded which). Every receptor here comes from an adult woman who had mild COVID-19 (a few samples of this study predate the infection). Cell type and time point are not known.

The chain carries TRBV9 and TRBJ2-7, with D unresolved. Germline CDR1 reads SGDLS; CDR2 reads YYNGEE. CDR3 length: 14 residues. V was clipped by 4 bases and J by 4 bases, with 15 bases between them. DNA of the CDR3: TGTGCCAGCAGCCCCCCTAATAGTAGGTACGAGCAGTACTTC. Translated: CASSPPNSRYEQYF.

This clonotype has a count of ten or more. The chain employs TRBV7-9 and TRBJ2-7, with D unresolved. V dropped 2 bases and J dropped 3 bases, with 11 bases sitting between them. The germline CDR1 and CDR2 sequences are SEHNR and FQNEAQ (reference sequence). The CDR3 consists of 14 residues. The CDR3 region is CASSLTYEDYEQYF. The DNA of the CDR3 is TGTGCCAGCAGCTTAACGTACGAAGACTACGAGCAGTACTTC.

The chain joins TRBV14 to TRBJ2-7; 12 bases fit TRBD2. V shed 0 bases, J shed 3 bases, and the junction held 3 bases outside the gene matches. Looked up from germline, CDR1 is SGHDN and CDR2 is FVKESK. The CDR3 spans 16 residues. DNA for the CDR3: TGTGCCAGCAGCCAAGAACTAGCGGGAGGCTTCTACGAGCAGTACTTC. Protein: CASSQELAGGFYEQYF.

This clonotype came up a few times. The V and J genes are TRBV6-6 and TRBJ2-7; no reliable D call. The germline CDR1 and CDR2 sequences are MNHNY and SVGAGI (reference sequence). The CDR3 runs to 14 residues. Trimming left V 2 bases short and J 0 bases short, with 8 bases between. CDR3 region: CASSYGSNSYEQYF. CDR3 in DNA: TGTGCCAGCAGTTACGGCAGTAACTCCTACGAGCAGTACTTC.

The genes are TRBV12-3 or TRBV12-4 and TRBJ2-7; the D gene is possibly TRBD2 (6 bases). With 5 bases removed from V and 4 bases from J, the gap between germline ends came to 18 bases. The CDR3 loop spans 15 amino acids. The CDR3 sequence is CASSPSYAGSYEQYF. The CDR3 DNA sequence: TGTGCCAGCAGTCCCTCCTACGCGGGGTCTTACGAGCAGTACTTC.

This chain uses TRBV14 with TRBJ2-1, with 10 bases matching TRBD2. This CDR3 contains 15 residues. J was trimmed by 6 bases and V by 4 bases; bases with no gene match: 6. Germline V gives CDR1 SGHDN, CDR2 FVKESK. CDR3 sequence reads: CASSLGLAAVNEQFF. The CDR3 DNA reads TGTGCCAGCAGCCTCGGACTAGCGGCCGTCAATGAGCAGTTCTTC.

The V and J genes are TRBV6-2 or TRBV6-3 and TRBJ2-1; D unclear. Germline V gives CDR1 MNHEY, CDR2 SVGEGT. V was cut by 2 bases and J by 2 bases, with 22 bases left in between. This CDR3 is built from 19 residues. CDR3 nucleotide sequence: TGTGCCAGCAGTTACCTAATTCCTCCAATCAGGAGCCCCTACAATGAGCAGTTCTTC. As protein: CASSYLIPPIRSPYNEQFF.

CDR3 coding DNA: TGTGCCACCGGCCACGGGAACACCGGGGAGCTGTTTTTT. Its translation: CATGHGNTGELFF. The genes are TRBV24-1 and TRBJ2-2; D not resolved. Trimming left V 9 bases short and J 1 base short, with 8 bases between. Germline V gene data show CDR1 as KGHDR and CDR2 as SFDVKD. This CDR3 is built from 13 residues.

This clonotype was seen a few times. The V gene is TRBV7-9, the J gene TRBJ2-7; possible D gene TRBD1, 6 bases. The V end was cut by 4 bases, the J end by 5 bases, with 15 bases between. This CDR3 has 14 residues. Germline lookup yields CDR1 SEHNR and CDR2 FQNEAQ (reference sequence). In nucleotides, the CDR3 is TGTGCCAGCAGCTCCAACCCAGGGGTCCACGAGCAGTACTTC. Residues: CASSSNPGVHEQYF.

In this sample, this clonotype turned up a few times. The chain couples TRBV29-1 to TRBJ1-1; D gene unclear. CDR1 SQVTM and CDR2 ANQGSEA come from the germline V gene. There are 13 residues in the CDR3. V lost 7 bases and J lost 0, with 12 bases in between. CDR3 bases: TGCAGCGCTGGGCAGACTATGAACACTGAAGCTTTCTTT. It is translated as CSAGQTMNTEAFF.

This clonotype occurred a few times. V gene TRBV19 combines with J gene TRBJ2-7; D unclear. The CDR3 contains 10 residues. The ends were cut back, 10 bases at V and 5 bases at J, with 9 bases in the middle. The V gene's germline CDR1 is LNHDA and CDR2 SQIVND (reference sequence). As DNA, the CDR3 is TGTGCCATCCCAGAGGACGAGCAGTACTTC. Protein sequence: CAIPEDEQYF.

The genes are TRBV5-1 and TRBJ1-2; TRBD1 agrees at 11 bases. Trimming took 0 bases from V and 8 from J; bases not matched to a gene: 6. Germline V gives CDR1 SGHRS, CDR2 YFSETQ. The CDR3 has 15 amino acids. The CDR3 DNA reads as TGCGCCAGCAGCTTGGCCGGACAGGGGGCGCGGGGCTACACCTTC. Translation: CASSLAGQGARGYTF.

This clonotype was observed a handful of times. The chain uses TRBV7-6 and TRBJ1-1; possibly TRBD1 for D (5 bases). This CDR3 spans 14 amino acids. V was cut by 8 bases and J by 2 bases, with 15 bases left in between. CDR1 is SGHVS and CDR2 is FNYEAQ in the germline V gene. The CDR3 coding sequence is TGTGCCAGCCGATCCTTGACAGAAAACACTGAAGCTTTCTTT. Translation: CASRSLTENTEAFF.

This clonotype was observed a handful of times. The chain employs TRBV5-1 and TRBJ2-7, with D maybe TRBD2 (6 bases). Germline assignment: CDR1 SGHRS and CDR2 YFSETQ. The length of the CDR3 is 12 residues. The ends were cut back, 7 bases at V and 5 bases at J, with 13 bases in the middle. The CDR3 sequence: CASRLTGDEQYF. In DNA form, the CDR3 reads TGCGCCAGCCGTCTTACGGGGGACGAGCAGTACTTC.

A few counts support this clonotype. The genes are TRBV7-3 and TRBJ1-2, with D possibly TRBD1 on 6 matching bases. This CDR3 has 14 residues. Germline assignment: CDR1 SGHTA and CDR2 FQGTGA. The ends were cut back, 6 bases at V and 1 base at J, with 12 bases in the middle. CDR3 nucleotides: TGTGCCAGCAGTTCACAGGGACTTAACTATGGCTACACCTTC. This encodes CASSSQGLNYGYTF. Variable domain in full (rest from reference TRBV7-3 and TRBJ1-2): GAGVSQTPSNKVTEKGKYVELRCDPISGHTALYWYRQSLGQGPEFLIYFQGTGAADDSGLPNDRFFAVRPEGSVSTLKIQRTERGDSAVYLCASSSQGLNYGYTFGSGTRLTVV.

This clonotype was recorded many times. The J gene is TRBJ2-1, the V gene TRBV18; D unresolved. V was shortened by 0 bases and J by 8 bases, with 14 bases between the two germline ends. Per germline, CDR1 KGHSH and CDR2 LQKENI. The CDR3 has 15 amino acids. This chain's CDR3 is CASSPPNYGFHEQFF. CDR3 nucleotide sequence: TGTGCCAGCTCACCACCAAACTACGGGTTTCATGAGCAGTTCTTC.

This clonotype has a handful of counts. The J gene is TRBJ2-1, the V gene TRBV7-9; D uncertain. The V gene's germline CDR1 is SEHNR and CDR2 FQNEAQ (reference sequence). The CDR3 consists of 12 residues. CDR3: CGAGRLYNEQFF. CDR3 sequence (DNA): TGTGGGGCCGGGCGGTTATACAATGAGCAGTTCTTC. Full variable domain (outside the CDR3, taken from reference TRBV7-9 and TRBJ2-1): DTGVSQNPRHKITKRGQNVTFRCDPISEHNRLYWYRQTLGQGPEFLTYFQNEAQLEKSRLLSDRFSAERPKGSFSTLEIQRTEQGDSAMYLCGAGRLYNEQFFGPGTRLTVL.

The table lists this clonotype with a few counts. The chain carries TRBV7-8 and TRBJ2-7; 8 bases line up with TRBD1. The ends lost 5 bases at V and 4 bases at J; junction bases unmatched: 13. Germline-derived CDR1 and CDR2 are SGHVS and FQNEAQ. The CDR3 extends over 16 amino acids. DNA for the CDR3: TGTGCCAGCAGCACCTTGCCCAGGGGGCGGACTTACGAGCAGTACTTC. Translated, it gives CASSTLPRGRTYEQYF. The full variable domain, with the rest looked up from reference TRBV7-8 and TRBJ2-7, is GAGVSQSPRYKVAKRGQDVALRCDPISGHVSLFWYQQALGQGPEFLTYFQNEAQLDKSGLPSDRFFAERPEGSVSTLKIQRTQQEDSAVYLCASSTLPRGRTYEQYFGPGTRLTVT.

The rearrangement uses TRBV20-1 and TRBJ2-2; possibly TRBD2 for D (5 bases). Germline V lookup: CDR1 DFQATT, CDR2 SNEGSKA (reference sequence). Trimming took off 6 bases at V and 5 bases at J, with 13 bases between the two ends. This CDR3 has 13 residues. CDR3 loop: CSAVRGHTGELFF. For the CDR3, the DNA is TGCAGTGCCGTGAGAGGGCATACCGGGGAGCTGTTTTTT.

CDR3 protein: CAWSSGTGGDEQFF. CDR3 in DNA: TGTGCCTGGAGTTCCGGGACAGGGGGGGATGAGCAGTTCTTC. The genes are TRBV30 and TRBJ2-1; TRBD1 matches 11 bases. The V gene end was trimmed by 2 bases and the J gene end by 8 bases; junction bases not matched to a gene: 5. CDR3 length equals 14 residues. Germline V gene data show CDR1 as GTSNPN and CDR2 as SVGIG (reference sequence).

V is TRBV3-1 and J is TRBJ2-7, with 8 bases that match TRBD2. The V and J ends lost 0 bases and 0 bases, in that order; junction bases with no gene match: 4. Germline CDR1 and CDR2: LGHDT and YNNKEL (reference sequence). The CDR3 sequence is 16 residues long. CDR3: CASSQDGAGDSYEQYF. CDR3 bases: TGTGCCAGCAGCCAAGACGGAGCGGGGGACTCCTACGAGCAGTACTTC.

The V call is TRBV7-2, the J call TRBJ2-1; the D is unclear. Germline loops: CDR1 SGHTA, CDR2 FQGNSA. V dropped 1 base and J dropped 0 bases, with 13 bases sitting between them. CDR3 length: 17 residues. The CDR3 loop is CASSLGVAVSSYNEQFF. The CDR3, as DNA: TGTGCCAGCAGCTTAGGGGTAGCTGTCAGCTCCTACAATGAGCAGTTCTTC.

This clonotype has ten or more counts. This sequence joins TRBV29-1 and TRBJ1-1; D might be TRBD1 (6 bases). V was shortened by 0 bases and J by 10 bases, with 15 bases between the two germline ends. The CDR3 consists of 13 residues. Per the germline V gene, CDR1 is SQVTM and CDR2 is ANQGSEA. Here the CDR3 reads CSVEDNTGLAAFF. In nucleotides, the CDR3 is TGCAGCGTTGAAGATAACACAGGGTTAGCAGCTTTCTTT.

This clonotype was counted between two and nine times. This chain uses TRBV5-1 with TRBJ1-1; 8 bases are a match to TRBD1. The CDR3 loop spans 14 amino acids. Trimming removed 4 bases from V and 4 bases from J; junction bases left unmatched: 6. CDR1 is SGHRS, CDR2 YFSETQ, per germline. The DNA of the CDR3 is TGCGCCAGCAGCGATACAGGGGGTAGCACTGAAGCTTTCTTT. This codes for CASSDTGGSTEAFF.

This clonotype was counted once. The V call is TRBV18, the J call TRBJ2-5; 8 bases are shared with TRBD1. Germline V CDR1 and CDR2: KGHSH, LQKENI. The J segment lost 2 bases and the V segment lost 6 bases, leaving 8 bases of the junction unmatched. The CDR3 extends over 15 amino acids. CDR3: CASSPGGVEQETQYF. The CDR3 nucleotides are TGTGCCAGCTCCCCAGGGGGCGTGGAACAAGAGACCCAGTACTTC.

This chain joins TRBV10-3 and TRBJ2-7; 7 nucleotides agree with TRBD1. CDR1 and CDR2 (germline): ENHRY, SYGVKD. V lost 11 bases, J lost 3 bases, and 7 bases stayed unmatched. The CDR3 loop spans 12 amino acids. The CDR3 spells CAVHRGDYEQYF. CDR3 nucleotides: TGTGCCGTCCACAGGGGAGACTACGAGCAGTACTTC.

This clonotype has just a few counts. The chain has TRBV6-6 and TRBJ2-1, with a tentative D call TRBD2 (5 bases). Trimming removed 0 bases from V and 9 bases from J, with 12 bases in between. Germline CDR1 MNHNY, CDR2 SVGAGI (reference sequence). The length of the CDR3 is 14 residues. DNA of the CDR3: TGTGCCAGCAGTTACTCGATGTCCAGCGGTGAGCAGTTCTTC. This translates into CASSYSMSSGEQFF.